The next 29 T cell receptor beta chains were all read from a single sample in a study of shared clonotypes between healthy human individuals. Here immunoSEQ multiplex PCR was the method, and the copy in TCRdb shows in-frame clones only, minus some. In the table there are hundreds of thousands of clones, around 79% of which are singletons. The sample was PBMCs. Every receptor here comes from a woman aged 40 to 49 in good health. Some clones in this sample may be carry-over from other donors' samples.

V gene TRBV11-2 combines with J gene TRBJ2-7; 9 bases align to TRBD2. V trimming: 1 base; J trimming: 2 bases; junction bases outside the gene matches: 3. The CDR3 length is 15 residues. The germline gives CDR1 SGHAT, CDR2 FQNNGV. CDR3 sequence: CASSLGSGSAYEQYF. DNA for the CDR3: TGTGCCAGCAGCTTAGGTAGCGGGAGTGCCTACGAGCAGTACTTC.

V usage is TRBV18 and J usage is TRBJ2-7; D is unclear. The V gene lost 2 bases and the J gene lost 4 bases, with 12 bases spanning the gap. The CDR3 is 14 residues long. CDR1 is KGHSH and CDR2 is LQKENI in the germline V gene. CDR3 in amino acids: CASSPNGPSYEQYF. CDR3 nucleotides: TGTGCCAGCTCACCAAACGGACCGAGTTACGAGCAGTACTTC.

V gene TRBV14 combines with J gene TRBJ2-7; possibly TRBD2 for D (7 bases). Trimming took 0 bases from V and 2 from J, leaving 17 bases between them. The V gene's germline CDR1 is SGHDN and CDR2 FVKESK. This CDR3 has 17 amino acids. CDR3 in DNA: TGTGCCAGCAGCCAAGATTGGCGGAGCGGGACAACCTACGAGCAGTACTTC. Protein sequence: CASSQDWRSGTTYEQYF.

With respect to this clone: This clone may be a read error of a much larger clone one base away. The chain recombines TRBV7-6 with TRBJ2-1; unclear D gene. Germline V gives CDR1 SGHVS, CDR2 FNYEAQ. This CDR3 is built from 12 residues. Trimming removed 5 bases at V and 0 bases at J, with 2 bases between. The CDR3 region has the DNA TGTGCCAGCAGCCCCTCCTACAATGAGCAGTTCTTC. Translating gives CASSPSYNEQFF.

This chain's CDR3 is CASLGAAYGYTF. In nucleotides, the CDR3 is TGTGCCAGCCTGGGGGCTGCGTATGGCTACACCTTC. The V call is TRBV19, the J call TRBJ1-2; D is possibly TRBD1 (6 bases). The V gene's germline CDR1 is LNHDA and CDR2 SQIVND (reference sequence). The CDR3 loop spans 12 amino acids. V dropped 9 bases and J dropped 5 bases, with 13 bases sitting between them.

This rearrangement joins TRBV27 to TRBJ1-5; TRBD1 might be the D (6 bases). Per the germline V gene, CDR1 is MNHEY and CDR2 is SMNVEV (reference sequence). The CDR3 consists of 14 residues. Trimming left V 4 bases short and J 3 bases short, with 10 bases between. As DNA, the CDR3 is TGTGCCAGCAGTTACTCGGGGGCCAATCAGCCCCAGCATTTT. Residues: CASSYSGANQPQHF.

The chain is built from TRBV28 and TRBJ2-2, with 7 bases that match TRBD1. Germline values: CDR1 MDHEN, CDR2 SYDVKM. CDR3 length: 14 amino acids. V lost 7 bases to trimming and J lost 1 base; unmatched junction nucleotides: 3. The CDR3 DNA reads TGTGCCAGCAAAAGGACAGGGAACACCGGGGAGCTGTTTTTT. Residues: CASKRTGNTGELFF.

This clone was observed once. The chain carries TRBV7-9 and TRBJ1-3; D remains unclear. The V gene's germline CDR1 is SEHNR and CDR2 FQNEAQ (reference sequence). The CDR3 contains 16 residues. Trimming shortened V by 0 bases and J by 0 bases, and 9 bases separated the two germline ends. Here the CDR3 reads CASSLARTGSGNTIYF. CDR3 coding DNA: TGTGCCAGCAGCTTAGCGAGGACCGGCTCTGGAAACACCATATATTTT.

V usage is TRBV28 and J usage is TRBJ1-5, with a possible D match to TRBD1 (5 bases). Trimming pared 5 bases from V and 5 bases from J, leaving 16 bases between. The V gene's germline CDR1 is MDHEN and CDR2 SYDVKM. The CDR3 sequence is 15 residues long. CDR3 sequence: CASSPPGGAHQPQHF. In DNA, the CDR3 is TGTGCCAGCAGTCCCCCCGGGGGAGCCCATCAGCCCCAGCATTTT. Combining the CDR3 with reference TRBV28 and TRBJ1-5 gives the whole variable domain DVKVTQSSRYLVKRTGEKVFLECVQDMDHENMFWYRQDPGLGLRLIYFSYDVKMKEKGDIPEGYSVSREKKERFSLILESASTNQTSMYLCASSPPGGAHQPQHFGDGTRLSIL.

The V call is TRBV10-3, the J call TRBJ2-2; the D call may be TRBD1 or TRBD2 (5 bases each). V shed 0 bases and J shed 1 base, with 9 bases lying between them. The V gene's germline CDR1 is ENHRY and CDR2 SYGVKD. This CDR3 is built from 16 residues. The CDR3 nucleotides read TGTGCCATCAGTGAGTCGGGGACCGTGAACACCGGGGAGCTGTTTTTT. Its protein is CAISESGTVNTGELFF.

The chain recombines TRBV6-4 with TRBJ1-1, with D possibly TRBD1 on 6 matching bases. V was shortened by 4 bases and J by 5 bases, with 17 bases between the two germline ends. The CDR3 runs to 15 residues. Per the germline V gene, CDR1 is MRHNA and CDR2 is SNTAGT. The CDR3 is CASSAIQGWRTEAFF. CDR3 DNA sequence: TGTGCCAGCAGTGCTATCCAGGGGTGGAGGACTGAAGCTTTCTTT.

This sequence joins TRBV27 and TRBJ2-2; possible D gene TRBD2, 6 bases. This CDR3 spans 15 amino acids. CDR1 and CDR2 from the germline V gene are MNHEY and SMNVEV (reference sequence). V was pared by 4 bases and J by 4 bases, with 13 bases between. CDR3 sequence (DNA): TGTGCCAGCAGTTACCTTGGGGGGAGCACCGGGGAGCTGTTTTTT. It translates to CASSYLGGSTGELFF.

The chain carries TRBV7-9 and TRBJ2-7; D remains ambiguous. The germline V and J ends were trimmed by 5 bases and 5 bases, with 16 bases remaining between them. This CDR3 contains 14 residues. CDR1 is SEHNR, CDR2 FQNEAQ, per germline (reference sequence). CDR3 nucleotide sequence: TGTGCCAGCAGCCTCTATCCACCCCTCGACGAGCAGTACTTC. Encoded protein: CASSLYPPLDEQYF.

The V and J genes are TRBV10-3 and TRBJ1-1; D is perhaps TRBD1 (5 bases). The CDR3 sequence is 14 residues long. V gave up 7 bases and J gave up 0 bases, with 12 bases separating them. CDR1 is ENHRY, CDR2 SYGVKD, per germline. In DNA, the CDR3 is TGTGCCATCAACCGGACACCTATGAACACTGAAGCTTTCTTT. Amino acid sequence: CAINRTPMNTEAFF.

The gene calls are TRBV5-1 and TRBJ2-3, with 12 bases fitting TRBD2. Germline V gene lookup returns CDR1 SGHRS and CDR2 YFSETQ. The V and J ends lost 6 bases and 3 bases, in that order; junction bases with no gene match: 5. This CDR3 is 15 amino acids long. The CDR3 DNA sequence: TGCGCCAGCAAAGAGACTAGCGGGAGTACAGATACGCAGTATTTT. Translating it yields CASKETSGSTDTQYF.

The rearrangement links TRBV11-1 to TRBJ2-2; D not certain. V was pared by 0 bases and J by 3 bases, with 8 bases between. Germline V lookup: CDR1 SGHAT, CDR2 FQDESV (reference sequence). The CDR3 has 15 residues. CDR3 amino acids: CASSLARQDTGELFF. The CDR3 region has the DNA TGTGCCAGCAGCTTAGCTCGGCAGGACACCGGGGAGCTGTTTTTT.

The rearrangement joins TRBV9 to TRBJ2-7; no clear D gene. The CDR3 covers 14 residues. V gave up 4 bases and J gave up 1 base, with 12 bases separating them. Germline V gives CDR1 SGDLS, CDR2 YYNGEE. As DNA, the CDR3 is TGTGCCAGCAGCCCGATTGGGCAGTCCTACGAGCAGTACTTC. This sequence encodes CASSPIGQSYEQYF.

The rearrangement links TRBV7-9 to TRBJ2-3; D gene uncertain. This CDR3 has 14 amino acids. V lost 1 base and J 3 bases, leaving 8 bases between the germline ends. Germline lookup yields CDR1 SEHNR and CDR2 FQNEAQ (reference sequence). The CDR3 DNA follows: TGTGCCAGCAGCTTAGTTGCCGATACAGATACGCAGTATTTT. This sequence encodes CASSLVADTDTQYF. Supplemented by reference TRBV7-9 and TRBJ2-3, the full variable domain reads DTGVSQNPRHKITKRGQNVTFRCDPISEHNRLYWYRQTLGQGPEFLTYFQNEAQLEKSRLLSDRFSAERPKGSFSTLEIQRTEQGDSAMYLCASSLVADTDTQYFGPGTRLTVL.

The chain employs TRBV11-3 and TRBJ2-5; TRBD2 agrees at 8 bases. The V gene's germline CDR1 is SGHNT and CDR2 YENEEA. The CDR3 loop spans 18 amino acids. V lost 2 bases, J lost 4 bases, and 15 bases stayed unmatched. Here the CDR3 reads CASSLTLGGGGTTETQYF. CDR3 nucleotide sequence: TGTGCCAGCAGCTTAACCCTCGGGGGGGGAGGGACCACAGAGACCCAGTACTTC.

This chain connects TRBV16 to TRBJ1-4, with D unresolved. Trimming took off 0 bases at V and 13 bases at J, with 9 bases between the two ends. Germline V gene sequence: CDR1 KGHSY, CDR2 FQNENV. There are 12 residues in the CDR3. The CDR3 coding sequence is TGTGCCAGCAGCCAATCGTCATTTAGACTGTTTTTT. It translates to CASSQSSFRLFF.

The chain is built from TRBV5-4 and TRBJ2-1; the match to TRBD1 covers 9 bases. With 4 bases clipped from V and 7 bases from J, the junction kept 12 bases outside the gene matches. The CDR3 totals 16 residues. Germline CDR1 and CDR2: SGHNT and YYREEE (reference sequence). CDR3 nucleotide sequence: TGTGCCAGCAGCCCTGGTGGGGACAGGGTGGGGAATGAGCAGTTCTTC. This gives the protein CASSPGGDRVGNEQFF.

There are a few counts of this clone. J is TRBJ2-1 and V is TRBV11-2; 10 bases match TRBD2. Germline assignment: CDR1 SGHAT and CDR2 FQNNGV. This CDR3 is 17 amino acids long. The ends lost 5 bases at V and 8 bases at J; junction bases unmatched: 15. The CDR3 nucleotides read TGTGCCAGCAGCCCCGGACTAGCGGAAATCATCGGGGATGAGCAGTTCTTC. This codes for CASSPGLAEIIGDEQFF.

The chain combines TRBV4-1 with TRBJ2-3; 10 nucleotides agree with TRBD2. Germline V lookup: CDR1 MGHRA, CDR2 YSYEKL. The V and J ends lost 1 base and 4 bases, in that order; junction bases with no gene match: 8. This CDR3 spans 17 amino acids. The CDR3, as DNA: TGCGCCAGCAGCCAAGTTCAGAGTAGCGGGAGGCCAGATACGCAGTATTTT. As protein: CASSQVQSSGRPDTQYF.

The genes are TRBV4-2 and TRBJ1-1; D remains unclear. CDR1 and CDR2 (germline): LGHNA, YNFKEQ. CDR3 length: 12 amino acids. V gave up 1 base and J gave up 9 bases, with 9 bases separating them. CDR3 coding DNA: TGTGCCAGCAGCCAAGGCGGAGGACAAGCTTTCTTT. It encodes CASSQGGGQAFF.

J is TRBJ1-2 and V is TRBV6-5; 7 bases agree with TRBD1. The trim removed 6 bases at V and 6 bases at J, leaving 13 bases unmatched. CDR1 is MNHEY and CDR2 is SVGAGI in the germline V gene. This CDR3 has 15 residues. The chain's CDR3 is CASSTPRGEIDGYTF. In nucleotides, the CDR3 is TGTGCCAGCAGCACCCCCAGGGGGGAGATTGATGGCTACACCTTC.

The count of this clone is one. This chain links TRBV7-9 with TRBJ2-3; 10 bases line up with TRBD2. The CDR3 is 17 amino acids. Germline V gene lookup returns CDR1 SEHNR and CDR2 FQNEAQ (reference sequence). The V segment lost 0 bases and the J segment 5 bases; nucleotides outside the gene matches: 8. CDR3 loop: CASSLALSGRARDTQYF. The CDR3 DNA sequence: TGTGCCAGCAGCTTAGCGCTCAGCGGGAGGGCGAGAGATACGCAGTATTTT.

This rearrangement joins TRBV4-1 to TRBJ2-1; D remains ambiguous. V dropped 1 base and J dropped 8 bases, with 12 bases sitting between them. The CDR3 consists of 14 residues. The V gene's germline CDR1 is MGHRA and CDR2 YSYEKL. The CDR3 spells CASSQVGDGHEQFF. In nucleotides, the CDR3 is TGCGCCAGCAGCCAAGTTGGTGATGGGCATGAGCAGTTCTTC.

The chain is built from TRBV7-2 and TRBJ2-1; no reliable D call. CDR1 and CDR2 (germline): SGHTA, FQGNSA. The CDR3 is 14 residues long. The ends were cut back, 3 bases at V and 1 base at J, with 7 bases in the middle. The chain's CDR3 is CASSLLPSYNEQFF. Here the CDR3 DNA reads TGTGCCAGCAGCTTGCTCCCTTCCTACAATGAGCAGTTCTTC.

V usage is TRBV2 and J usage is TRBJ2-7, with D perhaps TRBD1 (6 bases). V lost 4 bases to trimming and J lost 2 bases, with 12 bases between them. The CDR3 totals 14 residues. From germline, CDR1 is SNHLY and CDR2 FYNNEI. CDR3 bases: TGTGCCAGCAGTGTAGGACAGCCGGCCTACGAGCAGTACTTC. Encoded protein: CASSVGQPAYEQYF. Full variable domain (missing parts from reference TRBV2 and TRBJ2-7): EPEVTQTPSHQVTQMGQEVILRCVPISNHLYFYWYRQILGQKVEFLVSFYNNEISEKSEIFDDQFSVERPDGSNFTLKIRSTKLEDSAMYFCASSVGQPAYEQYFGPGTRLTVT.